This TCR beta chain was recorded in a study of early T cells in non-severe SARS-CoV-2 infection. The overall study: Sequencing of bulk RNA from unsorted whole blood was done, without chain pairing.

MiXCR was run by TCRdb on the 5' RACE reads, yielding one entry per CDR3 protein. The data contain about 30,000 distinct CDR3 sequences, 5.4% of them seen just once; the ten biggest clones take up more than 0.7%. This clonotype was seen at least ten times. Germline V gene data show CDR1 as SGHNT and CDR2 as YENEEA. Trimming pared 5 bases from V and 1 base from J, leaving 23 bases between. The CDR3 is made up of 18 amino acids. The sample was whole blood. This receptor was obtained from an adult who was a healthcare worker with PCR-confirmed SARS-CoV-2 infection or an uninfected control (not recorded which). V is TRBV11-3 and J is TRBJ1-1, with a possible D match to TRBD1 (5 bases). The CDR3 region has the DNA TGTGCCAGCAGCCACGTCGGGTTTGGGAGCGGGGGGAACACTGAAGCTTTCTTT. Translated: CASSHVGFGSGGNTEAFF.